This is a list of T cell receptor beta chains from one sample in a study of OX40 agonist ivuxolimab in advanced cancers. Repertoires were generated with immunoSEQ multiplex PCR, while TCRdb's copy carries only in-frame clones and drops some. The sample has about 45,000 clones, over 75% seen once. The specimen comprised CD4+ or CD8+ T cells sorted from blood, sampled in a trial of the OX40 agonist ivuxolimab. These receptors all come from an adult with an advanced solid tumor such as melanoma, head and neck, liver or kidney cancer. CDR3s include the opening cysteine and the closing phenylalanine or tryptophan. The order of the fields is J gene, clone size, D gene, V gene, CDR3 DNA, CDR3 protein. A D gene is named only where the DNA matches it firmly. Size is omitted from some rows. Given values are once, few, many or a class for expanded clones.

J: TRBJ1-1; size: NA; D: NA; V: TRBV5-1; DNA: TGCGCCAGCAGCTTGGGCCTTCTAGCGAACACTGAAGCTTTCTTT; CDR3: CASSLGLLANTEAFF
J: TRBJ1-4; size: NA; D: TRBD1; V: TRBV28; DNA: TGTGCCAGCAGTTTAGACAGGGGGCGCGAAAAACTGTTTTTT; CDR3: CASSLDRGREKLFF
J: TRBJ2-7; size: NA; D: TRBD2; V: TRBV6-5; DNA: TGTGCCAGCAGTTGGGGTAGCGGGAGAGCCTCCTACGAGCAGTACTTC; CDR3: CASSWGSGRASYEQYF
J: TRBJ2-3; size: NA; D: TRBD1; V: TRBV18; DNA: TGTGCCAGCTCACATGACAGGGGGCATGAAGATACGCAGTATTTT; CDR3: CASSHDRGHEDTQYF
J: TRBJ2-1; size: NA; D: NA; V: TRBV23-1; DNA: TGCGCCAGCAGTCAATCGGGGGTGTCGGCCCCGGGCAATGAGCAGTTCTTC; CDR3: CASSQSGVSAPGNEQFF
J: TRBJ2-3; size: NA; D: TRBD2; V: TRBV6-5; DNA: TGTGCCAGCAGACTAGCGGGAGAGGATACGCAGTATTTT; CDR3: CASRLAGEDTQYF
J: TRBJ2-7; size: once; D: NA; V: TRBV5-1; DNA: TGCGCCAGCAGCAACTCCTACGAGCAGTACTTC; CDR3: CASSNSYEQYF
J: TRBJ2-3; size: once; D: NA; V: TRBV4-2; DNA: TGTGCCAGCAGCCAAACCGGGACCGCAGTGACGCAGTATTTT; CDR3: CASSQTGTAVTQYF
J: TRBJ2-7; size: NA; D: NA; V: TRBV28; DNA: TGTGCCAGCAAGTCAGGAGCGGACTCCTACGAGCAGTACTTC; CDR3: CASKSGADSYEQYF
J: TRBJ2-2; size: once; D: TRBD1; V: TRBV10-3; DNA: TGTGCCATCAGGACAGGGGCGAACACCGGGGAGCTGTTTTTT; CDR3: CAIRTGANTGELFF
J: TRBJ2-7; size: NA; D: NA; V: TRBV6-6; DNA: TGTGCCAGCAGTTACTCAGTCGAACCTCGAAGCGAGCAGTACTTC; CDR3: CASSYSVEPRSEQYF
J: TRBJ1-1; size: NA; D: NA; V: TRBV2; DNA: TGTGCCAGCAGGGGACGCCAAGGGGACACTGAAGCTTTCTTT; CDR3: CASRGRQGDTEAFF
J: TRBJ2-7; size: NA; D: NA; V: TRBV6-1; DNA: TGTGCCAGCACCCCGGAGGGACCCTACGAGCAGTACTTC; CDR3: CASTPEGPYEQYF
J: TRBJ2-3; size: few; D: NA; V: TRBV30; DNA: TGTGCCTGGGTATCTAACCTGATCCCCACAGATACGCAGTATTTT; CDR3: CAWVSNLIPTDTQYF
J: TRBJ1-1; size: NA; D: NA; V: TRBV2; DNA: TGTGCCAGCAGGGTCGACAGTAACACTGAAGCTTTCTTT; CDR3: CASRVDSNTEAFF
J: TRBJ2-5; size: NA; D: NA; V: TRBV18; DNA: TGTGCCAGCTCCTCGGGGATGGAGACCCAGTACTTC; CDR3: CASSSGMETQYF